The rows below give T cell receptor beta chains drawn from one sample of a study of blood T cell repertoires in COVID-19. Only in-frame clones appear in the TCRdb table, and some are missing; sequencing was by immunoSEQ multiplex PCR. The profile shows around 300,000 clones, 70% to 90% of them singletons. Sequenced sample: peripheral blood. These receptors all stem from a woman between 70 and 85 years old with acute or convalescent COVID-19. CDR3s include the opening cysteine and the closing phenylalanine or tryptophan. D genes are given only for firm matches.

TRBD1	TRBJ1-4	TRBV3-1/TRBV3-2	TGTGCCAGCAGCCCGTACGACAGGGTTAATGAAAAACTGTTTTTT	CASSPYDRVNEKLFF
NA	TRBJ1-2	TRBV2	TGTGCCATCCCCCTGAGGGGCTACACCTTC	CAIPLRGYTF
NA	TRBJ2-1	TRBV5-6	TGTGCCAGCTCCCGCCTTAGCTCCTACAATGAGCAGTTCTTC	CASSRLSSYNEQFF
NA	TRBJ1-2	TRBV30	TGTGCCTGGAGCCGACAGACTCCAATCACGAACTATGGCTACACCTTC	CAWSRQTPITNYGYTF
NA	TRBJ2-3	TRBV29-1	TGCAGCGTTGACAGGGGCACAGATACGCAGTATTTT	CSVDRGTDTQYF
TRBD2	TRBJ2-1	TRBV10-3	TGTGCCATTAGCGGGGGGCGGAGTGAGCAGTTCTTC	CAISGGRSEQFF
NA	TRBJ2-1	TRBV6-5	TGTGCCAGCAGCGGGGGATCCTACAATGAGCAGTTCTTC	CASSGGSYNEQFF
TRBD1	TRBJ1-2	TRBV25-1	TGTGCCAGCAGTGCCGGGACAGGGGTCCGGACCGCATATGGCTACACCTTC	CASSAGTGVRTAYGYTF
TRBD2	TRBJ2-1	TRBV11-2	TGTGCCAGCAGCTCGCGGGGGGCGGACTCAGGGTCCTACAATGAGCAGTTCTTC	CASSSRGADSGSYNEQFF
TRBD1	TRBJ1-1	TRBV2	TGTGCCAGCAGACCTGGACAGGTCTCTGAAGCTTTCTTT	CASRPGQVSEAFF
NA	TRBJ1-1	TRBV12-3/TRBV12-4	TGTGCCAGCAGCCTCTCGGGCACTGAAGCTTTCTTT	CASSLSGTEAFF